This entry features one TCR beta chain sequence. Antigen specificity is unknown. Only in-frame clones appear in the TCRdb table, and some are missing; sequencing was by immunoSEQ multiplex PCR. The table records more than 40,000 clones, around 90% of them present only once. This CDR3 spans 18 amino acids. J gave up 3 bases and V 4 bases, and 14 bases lay outside the gene matches. CDR1 is LGHDT and CDR2 is YNNKEL in the germline V gene (reference sequence). This sample stems from a study of T cell responses to AZD1222 COVID-19 vaccine. Study-level points and caveats: Following two doses of AZD1222, Spike-specific TCR breadth and depth rose. The donor group comprised mostly white British people and more females; the analysis possibly underestimated clonal diversity. Just six or seven AZD1222 recipients tested seropositive at baseline.

The TCR was taken from an adult who received the AZD1222 COVID-19 vaccine. This rearrangement joins TRBV3-1 (or the pseudogene TRBV3-2) to TRBJ2-2; 7 bases line up with TRBD1. The sequenced sample was peripheral blood, obtained 28 days after the second AZD1222 dose. The CDR3 here is CASSPRQGSSAHTGELFF. DNA of the CDR3: TGTGCCAGCAGCCCCCGACAGGGTAGTTCGGCGCACACCGGGGAGCTGTTTTTT.